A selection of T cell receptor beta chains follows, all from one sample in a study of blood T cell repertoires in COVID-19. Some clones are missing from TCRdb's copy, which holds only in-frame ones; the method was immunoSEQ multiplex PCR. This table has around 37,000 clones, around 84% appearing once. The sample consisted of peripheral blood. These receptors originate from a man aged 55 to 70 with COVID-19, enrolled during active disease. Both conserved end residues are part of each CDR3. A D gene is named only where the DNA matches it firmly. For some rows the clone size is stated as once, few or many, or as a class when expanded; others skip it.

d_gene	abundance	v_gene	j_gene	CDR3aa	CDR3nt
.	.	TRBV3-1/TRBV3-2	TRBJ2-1	CASSLRRQGGSNEQFF	TGTGCCAGCAGCCTCCGGAGGCAGGGGGGTAGCAATGAGCAGTTCTTC
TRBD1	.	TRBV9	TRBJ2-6	CASSGDRENRGQGKTSGANVLTF	TGTGCCAGCAGCGGAGATCGTGAAAACCGGGGACAGGGAAAAACCTCTGGGGCCAACGTCCTGACTTTC
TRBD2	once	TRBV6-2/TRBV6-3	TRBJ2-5	CASSRPGRETQYF	TGTGCCAGCAGCCGTCCCGGGAGGGAGACCCAGTACTTC
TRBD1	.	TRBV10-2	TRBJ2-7	CASSELKGAFEQYF	TGCGCCAGCAGTGAGCTAAAGGGGGCGTTTGAGCAGTACTTC
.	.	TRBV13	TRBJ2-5	CASSRDPVGTQYF	TGTGCCAGCAGCCGGGATCCGGTGGGGACCCAGTACTTC
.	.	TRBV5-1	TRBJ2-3	CASSPARLTDTQYF	TGCGCCAGCAGCCCCGCCCGACTGACAGATACGCAGTATTTT
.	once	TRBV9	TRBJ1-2	CASSQMGHGLYYGYTF	TGTGCCAGCAGCCAGATGGGACATGGGTTGTACTATGGCTACACCTTC
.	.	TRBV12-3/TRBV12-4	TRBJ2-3	CASRPGGTDTQYF	TGTGCCAGCAGGCCGGGGGGCACAGATACGCAGTATTTT
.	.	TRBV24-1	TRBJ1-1	CATSDNTGLEAFF	TGTGCCACCAGTGATAATACAGGGTTAGAAGCTTTCTTT
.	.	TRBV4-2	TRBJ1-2	CASSPTPTRNYGYTF	TGTGCCAGCAGCCCCACCCCGACAAGGAACTATGGCTACACCTTC
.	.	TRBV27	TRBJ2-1	CASQRRSYNEQFF	TGTGCCAGCCAGCGGAGGTCCTACAATGAGCAGTTCTTC
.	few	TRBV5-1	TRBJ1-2	CASSRSRDTFSYGYTF	TGCGCCAGCAGTCGTAGCCGGGACACTTTCTCATATGGCTACACCTTC
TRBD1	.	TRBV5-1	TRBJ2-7	CASSRTGPGPDEQYF	TGCGCCAGCAGCCGGACAGGGCCCGGTCCCGACGAGCAGTACTTC
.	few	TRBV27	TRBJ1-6	CASRPDNSSPLHF	TGTGCCAGCAGGCCGGACAACTCTTCACCCCTCCACTTT
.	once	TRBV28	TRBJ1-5	CASSPDSYNQPQHF	TGTGCCAGCAGTCCCGACAGTTACAATCAGCCCCAGCATTTT
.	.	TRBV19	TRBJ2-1	CASSSRVNEQFF	TGTGCCAGTAGCTCCAGGGTCAATGAGCAGTTCTTC
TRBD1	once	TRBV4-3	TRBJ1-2	CASSQGRQGADTF	TGCGCCAGCAGCCAAGGCAGACAGGGGGCAGACACCTTC
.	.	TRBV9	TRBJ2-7	CASSVEPYRDEQYF	TGTGCCAGCAGCGTAGAACCATATCGCGACGAGCAGTACTTC
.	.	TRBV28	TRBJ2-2	CASRLGHGELFF	TGTGCCAGCAGGTTGGGACACGGGGAGCTGTTTTTT
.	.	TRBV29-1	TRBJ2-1	CSVRPAGYNEQFF	TGCAGCGTTCGACCAGCAGGGTACAATGAGCAGTTCTTC
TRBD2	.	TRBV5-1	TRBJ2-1	CASQIGRNEQFF	TGCGCCAGCCAAATCGGGAGGAATGAGCAGTTCTTC
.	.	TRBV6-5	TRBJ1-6	CASSPGGRQNSPLHF	TGTGCCAGCAGTCCGGGGGGGCGACAGAATTCACCCCTCCACTTT
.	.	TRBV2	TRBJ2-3	CASMPPGADTQYF	TGTGCCAGCATGCCTCCGGGGGCAGATACGCAGTATTTT
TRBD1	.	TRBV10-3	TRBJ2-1	CAIRTGDGEQFF	TGTGCCATCAGGACAGGGGACGGTGAGCAGTTCTTC
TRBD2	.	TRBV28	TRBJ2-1	CASKAGGGNEQFF	TGTGCCAGCAAAGCGGGAGGGGGTAATGAGCAGTTCTTC
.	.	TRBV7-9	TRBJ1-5	CASSLSQRGNQPQHF	TGTGCCAGCAGCTTAAGCCAGAGGGGGAATCAGCCCCAGCATTTT
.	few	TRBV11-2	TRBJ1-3	CASSSLVSSGNTIYF	TGTGCCAGCAGCTCCCTCGTGAGCTCTGGAAACACCATATATTTT
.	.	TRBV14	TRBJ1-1	CASSSGNTVMNTEAFF	TGTGCCAGCAGCTCCGGGAACACCGTCATGAACACTGAAGCTTTCTTT
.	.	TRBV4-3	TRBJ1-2	CASSQDRAGKSGYTF	TGCGCCAGCAGCCAAGATCGGGCGGGGAAGTCTGGCTACACCTTC
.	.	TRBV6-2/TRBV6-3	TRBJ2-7	CASSFYQGMGEQYF	TGTGCCAGCAGTTTTTATCAGGGTATGGGCGAGCAGTACTTC
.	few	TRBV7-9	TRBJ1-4	CASSSSGQGTHEKLFF	TGTGCCAGCAGCTCGTCAGGTCAGGGCACACATGAAAAACTGTTTTTT
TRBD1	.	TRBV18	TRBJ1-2	CASSPGDSPNYGYTF	TGTGCCAGCTCACCCGGGGACAGCCCTAACTATGGCTACACCTTC
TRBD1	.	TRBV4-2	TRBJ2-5	CASSQETGEQETQYF	TGTGCCAGCAGCCAGGAGACAGGGGAACAAGAGACCCAGTACTTC
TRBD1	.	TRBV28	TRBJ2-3	CASSRTGGYGSDTQYF	TGTGCCAGCAGCCGGACAGGGGGCTACGGGTCAGATACGCAGTATTTT
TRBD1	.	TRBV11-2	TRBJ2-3	CASSSIGTATATWYF	TGTGCCAGCAGTTCTATAGGGACAGCCACCGCTACGTGGTATTTT
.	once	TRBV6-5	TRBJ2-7	CASSSPGVAEQYF	TGTGCCAGCAGTTCCCCGGGGGTGGCCGAGCAGTACTTC
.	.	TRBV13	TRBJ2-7	CASSLGQRRSYEQYF	TGTGCCAGCAGCTTAGGTCAGCGCCGCTCCTACGAGCAGTACTTC
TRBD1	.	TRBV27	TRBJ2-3	CASRDRKNSGPLF	TGTGCCAGCCGGGACAGAAAAAATAGTGGTCCACTTTTT
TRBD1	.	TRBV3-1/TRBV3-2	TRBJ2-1	CASSHRTGPRYNEQFF	TGTGCCAGCAGCCATCGGACAGGCCCTAGGTACAATGAGCAGTTCTTC
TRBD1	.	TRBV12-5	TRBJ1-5	CASGSGQGLNQPQHF	TGTGCTAGTGGTTCGGGACAGGGCCTCAATCAGCCCCAGCATTTT
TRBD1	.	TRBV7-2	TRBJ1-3	CASSLSPADRGLGNTIYF	TGTGCCAGCAGTTTAAGCCCGGCGGACAGGGGGCTAGGAAACACCATATATTTT
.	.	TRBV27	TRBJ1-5	CASSSGLGQPQHF	TGTGCCAGCAGTTCAGGGCTCGGTCAGCCCCAGCATTTT
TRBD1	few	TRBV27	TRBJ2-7	CASSRTGVSRSYEQYF	TGTGCCAGCAGTAGGACAGGGGTGAGTCGTTCCTACGAGCAGTACTTC
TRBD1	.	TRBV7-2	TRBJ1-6	CASSLAGNRGNSPLHF	TGTGCCAGCAGCTTAGCGGGTAACAGGGGTAATTCACCCCTCCACTTT
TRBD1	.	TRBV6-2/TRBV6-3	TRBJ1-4	CASSHPGQDEKLFF	TGTGCCAGCAGTCATCCCGGACAGGATGAAAAACTGTTTTTT
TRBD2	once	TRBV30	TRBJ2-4	CAWSVRLWASGRERNIQYF	TGTGCCTGGAGTGTAAGGTTGTGGGCTAGCGGGAGGGAGAGAAACATTCAGTACTTC
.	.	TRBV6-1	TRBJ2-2	CASSETQGITGELFF	TGTGCCAGCAGTGAAACGCAGGGAATCACCGGGGAGCTGTTTTTT
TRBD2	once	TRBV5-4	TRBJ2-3	CASSQREVDTQYF	TGTGCCAGCAGCCAGCGGGAGGTAGATACGCAGTATTTT
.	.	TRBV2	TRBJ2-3	CASSELRSTDTQYF	TGTGCCAGCAGTGAATTGAGGAGCACAGATACGCAGTATTTT
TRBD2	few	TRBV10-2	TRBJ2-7	CASVSTSGSLEQYF	TGCGCCAGCGTATCCACTAGCGGGAGTCTTGAGCAGTACTTC
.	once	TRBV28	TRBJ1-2	CASRSPLRGPLSYTF	TGTGCCAGCAGATCCCCGCTGCGAGGGCCCCTGAGCTACACCTTC